The 20 T cell receptor beta chains presented below share a single source sample, sequenced in a study of blood T cells in healthy people across ages. A J-beta primer mix and a sample-barcoded 5' primer were used in a second PCR of roughly 7 to 12 cycles. TCRdb re-analysed the 5' RACE reads in MiXCR, keeping a single row per CDR3 protein. The sample includes fewer than 700,000 distinct CDR3 sequences, 40% to 45% of them seen just once. The sample comprised blood. These receptors came from an elderly man in good health.

Concerning this clonotype: This may come from a read error, since a much larger clone is one base off. The rearrangement uses TRBV7-9 and TRBJ2-1; D is undetermined. The V and J ends lost 5 bases and 6 bases respectively, with 5 bases between them. The germline gives CDR1 SEHNR, CDR2 FQNEAQ (reference sequence). The CDR3 has 11 amino acids. The CDR3 region is CASSPPNEQFF. The CDR3, as DNA: TGTGCCAGCAGCCCCCCCAATGAGCAGTTCTTC.

This clonotype was picked up many times. The gene calls are TRBV6-2 or TRBV6-3 and TRBJ2-7; weak D call: TRBD2 (5 bases). Germline lookup yields CDR1 MNHEY and CDR2 SVGEGT. With 7 bases removed from V and 5 bases from J, the gap between germline ends came to 21 bases. The CDR3 has 15 residues. This CDR3 reads CASTSTGNPVDEQYF. In DNA form, the CDR3 reads TGTGCCAGCACTTCGACCGGGAACCCGGTCGACGAGCAGTACTTC.

At least ten counts were recorded for this clonotype. The chain carries TRBV29-1 and TRBJ2-1; D tentatively fits TRBD1 or TRBD2 (5 bases each). Trimming cost V 4 bases and J 6 bases, with 10 bases left between them. Germline CDR1 SQVTM, CDR2 ANQGSEA. The length of the CDR3 is 12 residues. The CDR3 region has the DNA TGCAGCGTTGGCCGGGACGGCAATGAGCAGTTCTTC. Protein: CSVGRDGNEQFF.

The chain joins TRBV15 to TRBJ2-1, with TRBD2 identical over 9 bases. Trimming removed 0 bases from V and 5 bases from J; junction bases left unmatched: 8. The CDR3 runs 17 residues. Germline loops: CDR1 LNHNV, CDR2 YYDKDF (reference sequence). The CDR3 coding sequence is TGTGCCACCAGCAGAGAGGGTAGCGGGAGTCTCCACAATGAGCAGTTCTTC. Amino acid sequence: CATSREGSGSLHNEQFF.

The rearrangement joins TRBV29-1 to TRBJ2-3, with TRBD1 matching 7 bases. Germline values: CDR1 SQVTM, CDR2 ANQGSEA. The V segment lost 1 base and the J segment 1 base; nucleotides outside the gene matches: 5. The CDR3 covers 15 residues. DNA of the CDR3: TGCAGCGTTGAAGCCCGGGACAGAGGCACAGATACGCAGTATTTT. Translated, it gives CSVEARDRGTDTQYF.

At least ten counts were recorded for this clonotype. The rearrangement links TRBV29-1 to TRBJ1-2, with TRBD1 as a possible D gene (5 bases). Trimming stripped 0 bases from V and 2 bases from J, with 13 bases between. The CDR3 totals 15 residues. The V gene's germline CDR1 is SQVTM and CDR2 ANQGSEA. CDR3 nucleotides: TGCAGCGTTGAAGAAACGGCAGGGAAAAACTATGGCTACACCTTC. This codes for CSVEETAGKNYGYTF.

J is TRBJ2-7 and V is TRBV29-1; 8 positions match TRBD2. Matching the DNA end better, TRBJ2-5 makes the J call doubtful. Germline lookup yields CDR1 SQVTM and CDR2 ANQGSEA. The CDR3 length is 16 residues. CDR3 loop: CSVYLPGRGGFETQYF. CDR3 coding DNA: TGCAGCGTTTACCTGCCCGGGAGGGGGGGTTTTGAGACCCAGTACTTC.

This clonotype came up once. The chain combines TRBV20-1 with TRBJ2-1; no clear D. This CDR3 has 11 amino acids. Between the trimmed V and J ends, which lost 5 bases and 4 bases, there was a span of 6 bases. Germline CDR1 and CDR2: DFQATT and SNEGSKA (reference sequence). CDR3 region: CSAVLYNEQFF. CDR3 nucleotide sequence: TGCAGTGCTGTTCTGTACAATGAGCAGTTCTTC.

The J gene is TRBJ2-4, the V gene TRBV6-1; 12 bases line up with TRBD1. Judging by the DNA end, TRBJ2-7 fits better; the J call may be wrong. This CDR3 has 16 residues. Per the germline V gene, CDR1 is MNHNS and CDR2 is SASEGT. The CDR3 region is CASSELGQGAFDEQYF. CDR3 DNA: TGTGCCAGCAGTGAATTGGGACAGGGGGCTTTCGACGAGCAGTACTTC.

The sample holds a few counts of this clonotype. The CDR3 nucleotides read TGCGCCAGCAGCCAAGGGAGCGGGAGTGGAAGCGAGCAGTACTTC. Translating gives CASSQGSGSGSEQYF. This chain uses TRBV4-1 with TRBJ2-7; 8 bases agree with TRBD2. The CDR3 length is 15 residues. V was pared by 1 base and J by 6 bases, with 8 bases of the junction left unmatched. Germline values: CDR1 MGHRA, CDR2 YSYEKL.

This clonotype was found many times. The genes are TRBV10-3 and TRBJ2-5; 10 nucleotides agree with TRBD1. Germline CDR1 reads ENHRY; CDR2 reads SYGVKD. V was clipped by 7 bases and J by 1 base; unmatched bases: 6. This CDR3 is built from 15 residues. CDR3 nucleotides: TGTGCCATCACCCCGGGACAGGGGACCCAAGAGACCCAGTACTTC. It translates to CAITPGQGTQETQYF.

This clonotype was seen a few times. The chain employs TRBV5-1 and TRBJ2-7; TRBD1 is a possible D gene (6 bases). This CDR3 region has 16 residues. Trimming cost V 0 bases and J 2 bases, with 15 bases left between them. Per the germline V gene, CDR1 is SGHRS and CDR2 is YFSETQ. Here the CDR3 reads CASSLEAQGKPYEQYF. CDR3 DNA sequence: TGCGCCAGCAGCTTGGAGGCGCAGGGGAAACCCTACGAGCAGTACTTC.

Only a few counts were recorded for this clonotype. CDR3 nucleotide sequence: TGTGCCAGCAGCTTCATTAGCTCTGGGGCCAACGTCCTGACTTTC. Protein: CASSFISSGANVLTF. This chain connects TRBV11-2 to TRBJ2-6; D unresolved. The CDR3 is 15 residues long. V gave up 3 bases and J gave up 0 bases, with 6 bases separating them. The germline CDR1 and CDR2 sequences are SGHAT and FQNNGV. The variable domain in full, completed from reference TRBV11-2 and TRBJ2-6, reads EAGVAQSPRYKIIEKRQSVAFWCNPISGHATLYWYQQILGQGPKLLIQFQNNGVVDDSQLPKDRFSAERLKGVDSTLKIQPAKLEDSAVYLCASSFISSGANVLTFGAGSRLTVL.

The genes are TRBV27 and TRBJ1-1; D may be TRBD1 (5 bases). CDR1 is MNHEY and CDR2 is SMNVEV in the germline V gene (reference sequence). V gave up 1 base and J gave up 7 bases, with 7 bases separating them. The CDR3 runs to 12 residues. CDR3 DNA sequence: TGTGCCAGCAGTTTATGGGGGGGTGAAGCTTTCTTT. As protein: CASSLWGGEAFF.

This clonotype appeared a single time. The chain is built from TRBV27 and TRBJ2-5; no clear D gene. The assigned J gene may be wrong: the sequence end matches TRBJ2-7 better. The CDR3 extends over 12 amino acids. Germline assignment: CDR1 MNHEY and CDR2 SMNVEV (reference sequence). The CDR3 protein is CASRQSACEQYF. The CDR3 DNA is TGTGCCAGCAGGCAGTCTGCCTGCGAGCAGTACTTC.

The chain is built from TRBV24-1 and TRBJ2-3; no reliable D call. The germline V gene encodes CDR1 KGHDR and CDR2 SFDVKD. The CDR3 contains 15 residues. The ends were cut back, 3 bases at V and 1 base at J, with 10 bases in the middle. The CDR3: CATSDPRRGTDTQYF. Here the CDR3 DNA reads TGTGCCACCAGTGATCCGCGGCGAGGCACAGATACGCAGTATTTT.

The genes are TRBV6-6 and TRBJ2-7; 14 bases match TRBD2. The V segment lost 2 bases and the J segment 0 bases; nucleotides outside the gene matches: 3. The germline CDR1 and CDR2 sequences are MNHNY and SVGAGI (reference sequence). The CDR3 loop spans 17 amino acids. For the CDR3, the DNA is TGTGCCAGCAGTTACCCGACTAGCGGGGGGGTCTCCTACGAGCAGTACTTC. Its protein is CASSYPTSGGVSYEQYF.

This clonotype was counted only a few times. The chain joins TRBV7-2 to TRBJ1-2; 10 bases align to TRBD1. The V gene end was trimmed by 5 bases and the J gene end by 4 bases; junction bases not matched to a gene: 13. CDR1 is SGHTA, CDR2 FQGNSA, per germline. The CDR3 has 17 amino acids. CDR3 DNA: TGTGCCAGCAGCCTAAGCACGACAGGGGGCGTTAGCTATGGCTACACCTTC. Amino acids: CASSLSTTGGVSYGYTF. Based on the CDR3 plus reference TRBV7-2 and TRBJ1-2, the full variable domain is GAGVSQSPSNKVTEKGKDVELRCDPISGHTALYWYRQSLGQGLEFLIYFQGNSAPDKSGLPSDRFSAERTGGSVSTLTIQRTQQEDSAVYLCASSLSTTGGVSYGYTFGSGTRLTVV.

This chain connects TRBV29-1 to TRBJ2-3; 7 bases match TRBD1. There are 16 residues in the CDR3. CDR1 is SQVTM and CDR2 is ANQGSEA in the germline V gene. V lost 4 bases to trimming and J lost 0 bases; unmatched junction nucleotides: 10. The DNA of the CDR3 is TGCAGCGTTGTTCCCGCTGAACAGGGGAGCACAGATACGCAGTATTTT. Protein product: CSVVPAEQGSTDTQYF.

This clonotype was found once. One end of the junction varies from germline; a read error may be responsible. This chain connects TRBV30 to TRBJ2-3; D might be TRBD1 (5 bases). The CDR3 consists of 15 residues. The V gene's germline CDR1 is GTSNPN and CDR2 SVGIG (reference sequence). Here the CDR3 reads CAWSVGASGTDAQYF. The CDR3 DNA follows: TGTGCCTGGAGTGTAGGGGCCTCGGGTACAGATGCGCAGTATTTT. Filled out from reference TRBV30 and TRBJ2-3, the complete variable domain reads SQTIHQWPATLVQPVGSPLSLECTVEGTSNPNLYWYRQAAGRGLQLLFYSVGIGQISSEVPQNLSASRPQDRQFILSSKKLLLSDSGFYLCAWSVGASGTDAQYFGPGTRLTVL.